This TCR beta chain appears in the sequencing data of a study of blood T cell repertoires in COVID-19. CDR1 is LGHDT, CDR2 YNNKEL, per germline (reference sequence). The CDR3 totals 14 residues. V lost 9 bases, J lost 4 bases, and 5 bases stayed unmatched. Libraries were prepared by immunoSEQ multiplex PCR; TCRdb keeps only in-frame clonotypes and omits some of them. Here the sample spans around 130,000 clones, 60% to 80% being singletons. Input material: peripheral blood. The clonotype originates from a human donor in a cohort sampled during active COVID-19. The chain combines TRBV3-1 (or the pseudogene TRBV3-2) with TRBJ2-3, with 12 bases matching TRBD1. CDR3 loop: CASTGTGGADTQYF. In nucleotides, the CDR3 is TGTGCCAGTACCGGGACAGGGGGCGCAGATACGCAGTATTTT.